This T cell receptor (beta chain) was captured by sequencing in a study of a mutant IDH1 vaccine in newly diagnosed glioma (dated by TCRdb to the early 2020s). The study in broad terms: Eight vaccinations were administered to patients in weeks 1, 3, 5, 7, 11, 15, 19 and 23, corresponding to visits V03 through V10. Vaccination started 4-6 weeks after radiotherapy alone, or was given together with temozolomide cycles in the groups whose treatment included chemotherapy. Six visits were used for peripheral blood collection: V03 (baseline), V05, V07, V10, V12 and V13. For exploratory analyses, longitudinal TCRB deep sequencing was carried out in more than 20 treated patients wherever samples were available. Of the 25 to 35 patients who were treated, approximately 62% were male and about 40% were female, and the mean age was around 43 years. Prior to enrollment, standard therapy consisting of radiotherapy alone, temozolomide alone, or radiochemotherapy with temozolomide had been administered to patients, with the combination being received by most patients. Findings and caveats that apply to the study as a whole: The authors noted that analyses of patient blood samples could not be reproduced because of sample limitations. PBMC samples for TCRB deep sequencing were selected based on availability. Pseudoprogression seemed to be unrelated to changes in the top peripheral T cell clonotypes found by TCRB sequencing. Across multiple MHC alleles, vaccine-induced immune responses were seen in approximately 93% of patients.

Libraries were prepared through the immunoSEQ multiplex PCR assay. The hsTCRB Kit was used according to the manufacturer's protocol to amplify rearranged TCR beta chain sequences. An Illumina MiSeq was used to sequence the TCRB libraries. Turning to the authors' computational methods: Demultiplexing, trimming and gene mapping were performed with the kit vendor's proprietary platform. TCRdb's version of the immuneACCESS table is confined to in-frame rearrangements and falls short of the full clone set. An unresolved V gene accounts for under half of the shortfall where checked; the remainder is of unknown origin. D and trimming were read from the DNA, whereas the V and J calls and clone size are those reported in that table. The sample data list 60,000 to 85,000 clones, and 85% of these were observed just once. The leading ten clones occupy 0.6% to 0.95% of the sample. V was cut back by 5 bases and J by 6 bases, leaving a gap of 5 bases between them. Sequences SEHNR (CDR1) and FQNEAQ (CDR2) are obtained from the germline V gene (reference sequence). The CDR3 measures 11 amino acids from cysteine to phenylalanine. Solely the CDR3 DNA is kept, with 33 bases framed from the first base.

Turning to this clone: Its specific antigen is unknown. Base qualities were left out, and no much larger clone turns up one base away.

The time point label corresponds to: week 23, last vaccination. Each vaccine dose, consisting of 300 ug of a 20-mer mutant IDH1 peptide in Montanide, was administered subcutaneously with topical imiquimod. The donors had newly diagnosed IDH1-mutant astrocytomas of WHO grade 3 or 4 that showed loss of nuclear ATRX. The samples were drawn from NOA16, a multicentre, single-arm, open-label phase I trial in Germany that tested a mutant IDH1 peptide vaccine in humans for the first time. Genomic DNA for TCRB sequencing was extracted from EDTA blood using the DNeasy Blood and Tissue Kit. Material: PBMCs, obtained from a glioma patient whose treatment included an IDH1 peptide vaccine. The chain is encoded by TRBV7-9 joined to TRBJ2-1; no D gene is confidently identified. This clonotype originated in a woman between 50 and 59 years old with glioma. The DNA reads TGTGCCAGCAGCCCCCGCAATGAGCAGTTCTTC. This is translated as CASSPRNEQFF.